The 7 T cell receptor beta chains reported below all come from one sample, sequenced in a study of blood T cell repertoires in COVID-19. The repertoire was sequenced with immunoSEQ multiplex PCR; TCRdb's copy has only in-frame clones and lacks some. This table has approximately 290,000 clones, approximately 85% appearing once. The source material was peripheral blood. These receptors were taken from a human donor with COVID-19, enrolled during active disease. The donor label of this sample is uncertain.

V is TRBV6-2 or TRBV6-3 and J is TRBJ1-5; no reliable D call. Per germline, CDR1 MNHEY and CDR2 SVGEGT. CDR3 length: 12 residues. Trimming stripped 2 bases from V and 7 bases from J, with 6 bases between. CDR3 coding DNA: TGTGCCAGCAGTTACGGGGAGCAGCCCCAGCATTTT. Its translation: CASSYGEQPQHF.

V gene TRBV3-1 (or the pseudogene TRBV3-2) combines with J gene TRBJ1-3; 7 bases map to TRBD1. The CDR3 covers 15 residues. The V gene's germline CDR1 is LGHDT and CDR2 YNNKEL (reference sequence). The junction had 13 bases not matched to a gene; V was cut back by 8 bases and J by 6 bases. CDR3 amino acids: CASATPGRGLNTIYF. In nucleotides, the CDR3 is TGTGCCAGCGCCACCCCCGGGAGGGGGCTAAACACCATATATTTT.

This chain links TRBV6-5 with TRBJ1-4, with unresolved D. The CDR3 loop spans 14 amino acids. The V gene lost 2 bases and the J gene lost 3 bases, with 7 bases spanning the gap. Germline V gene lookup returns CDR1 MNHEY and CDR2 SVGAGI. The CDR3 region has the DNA TGTGCCAGCAGTTACGGGCAGGCTAATGAAAAACTGTTTTTT. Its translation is CASSYGQANEKLFF.

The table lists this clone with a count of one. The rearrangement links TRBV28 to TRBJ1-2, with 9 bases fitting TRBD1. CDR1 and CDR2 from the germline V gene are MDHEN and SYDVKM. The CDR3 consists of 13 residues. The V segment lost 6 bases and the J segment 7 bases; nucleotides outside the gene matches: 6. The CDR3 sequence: CASRRGQGGGYTF. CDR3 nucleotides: TGTGCCAGCAGGCGGGGACAGGGAGGTGGCTACACCTTC.

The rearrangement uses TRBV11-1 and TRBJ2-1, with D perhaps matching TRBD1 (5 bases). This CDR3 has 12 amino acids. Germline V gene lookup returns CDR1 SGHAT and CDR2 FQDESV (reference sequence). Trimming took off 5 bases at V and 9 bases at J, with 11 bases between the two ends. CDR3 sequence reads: CASSLPQGEQFF. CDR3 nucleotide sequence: TGTGCCAGCAGCCTCCCTCAGGGTGAGCAGTTCTTC. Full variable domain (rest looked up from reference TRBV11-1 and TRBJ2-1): EAEVAQSPRYKITEKSQAVAFWCDPISGHATLYWYRQILGQGPELLVQFQDESVVDDSQLPKDRFSAERLKGVDSTLKIQPAELGDSAMYLCASSLPQGEQFFGPGTRLTVL.

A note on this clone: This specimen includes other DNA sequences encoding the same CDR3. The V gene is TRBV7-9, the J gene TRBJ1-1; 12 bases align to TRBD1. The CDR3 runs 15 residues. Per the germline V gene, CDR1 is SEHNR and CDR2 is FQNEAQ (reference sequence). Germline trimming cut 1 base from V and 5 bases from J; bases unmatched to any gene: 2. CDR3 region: CASSLGGQGATEAFF. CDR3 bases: TGTGCCAGCAGCTTAGGGGGACAGGGGGCTACTGAAGCTTTCTTT. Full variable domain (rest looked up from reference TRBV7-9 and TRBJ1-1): DTGVSQNPRHKITKRGQNVTFRCDPISEHNRLYWYRQTLGQGPEFLTYFQNEAQLEKSRLLSDRFSAERPKGSFSTLEIQRTEQGDSAMYLCASSLGGQGATEAFFGQGTRLTVV.

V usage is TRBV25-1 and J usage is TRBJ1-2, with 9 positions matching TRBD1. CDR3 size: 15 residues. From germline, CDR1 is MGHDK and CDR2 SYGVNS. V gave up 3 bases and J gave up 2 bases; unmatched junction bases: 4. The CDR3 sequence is CASSDHRGRNYGYTF. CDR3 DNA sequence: TGTGCCAGCAGTGACCACAGGGGGCGCAACTATGGCTACACCTTC.